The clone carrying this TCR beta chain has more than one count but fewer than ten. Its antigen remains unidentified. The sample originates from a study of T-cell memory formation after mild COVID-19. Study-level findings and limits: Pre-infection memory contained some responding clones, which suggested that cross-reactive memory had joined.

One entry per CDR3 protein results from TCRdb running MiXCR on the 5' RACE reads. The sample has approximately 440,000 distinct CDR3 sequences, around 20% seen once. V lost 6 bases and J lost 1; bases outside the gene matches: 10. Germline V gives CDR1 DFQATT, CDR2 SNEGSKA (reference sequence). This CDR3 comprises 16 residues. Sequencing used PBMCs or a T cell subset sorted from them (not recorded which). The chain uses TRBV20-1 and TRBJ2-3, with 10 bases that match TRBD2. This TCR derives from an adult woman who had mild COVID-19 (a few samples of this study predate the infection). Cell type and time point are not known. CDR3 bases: TGCAGTGCGCCTAAGCCCGGGACTAGCGGCACAGATACGCAGTATTTT. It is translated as CSAPKPGTSGTDTQYF.